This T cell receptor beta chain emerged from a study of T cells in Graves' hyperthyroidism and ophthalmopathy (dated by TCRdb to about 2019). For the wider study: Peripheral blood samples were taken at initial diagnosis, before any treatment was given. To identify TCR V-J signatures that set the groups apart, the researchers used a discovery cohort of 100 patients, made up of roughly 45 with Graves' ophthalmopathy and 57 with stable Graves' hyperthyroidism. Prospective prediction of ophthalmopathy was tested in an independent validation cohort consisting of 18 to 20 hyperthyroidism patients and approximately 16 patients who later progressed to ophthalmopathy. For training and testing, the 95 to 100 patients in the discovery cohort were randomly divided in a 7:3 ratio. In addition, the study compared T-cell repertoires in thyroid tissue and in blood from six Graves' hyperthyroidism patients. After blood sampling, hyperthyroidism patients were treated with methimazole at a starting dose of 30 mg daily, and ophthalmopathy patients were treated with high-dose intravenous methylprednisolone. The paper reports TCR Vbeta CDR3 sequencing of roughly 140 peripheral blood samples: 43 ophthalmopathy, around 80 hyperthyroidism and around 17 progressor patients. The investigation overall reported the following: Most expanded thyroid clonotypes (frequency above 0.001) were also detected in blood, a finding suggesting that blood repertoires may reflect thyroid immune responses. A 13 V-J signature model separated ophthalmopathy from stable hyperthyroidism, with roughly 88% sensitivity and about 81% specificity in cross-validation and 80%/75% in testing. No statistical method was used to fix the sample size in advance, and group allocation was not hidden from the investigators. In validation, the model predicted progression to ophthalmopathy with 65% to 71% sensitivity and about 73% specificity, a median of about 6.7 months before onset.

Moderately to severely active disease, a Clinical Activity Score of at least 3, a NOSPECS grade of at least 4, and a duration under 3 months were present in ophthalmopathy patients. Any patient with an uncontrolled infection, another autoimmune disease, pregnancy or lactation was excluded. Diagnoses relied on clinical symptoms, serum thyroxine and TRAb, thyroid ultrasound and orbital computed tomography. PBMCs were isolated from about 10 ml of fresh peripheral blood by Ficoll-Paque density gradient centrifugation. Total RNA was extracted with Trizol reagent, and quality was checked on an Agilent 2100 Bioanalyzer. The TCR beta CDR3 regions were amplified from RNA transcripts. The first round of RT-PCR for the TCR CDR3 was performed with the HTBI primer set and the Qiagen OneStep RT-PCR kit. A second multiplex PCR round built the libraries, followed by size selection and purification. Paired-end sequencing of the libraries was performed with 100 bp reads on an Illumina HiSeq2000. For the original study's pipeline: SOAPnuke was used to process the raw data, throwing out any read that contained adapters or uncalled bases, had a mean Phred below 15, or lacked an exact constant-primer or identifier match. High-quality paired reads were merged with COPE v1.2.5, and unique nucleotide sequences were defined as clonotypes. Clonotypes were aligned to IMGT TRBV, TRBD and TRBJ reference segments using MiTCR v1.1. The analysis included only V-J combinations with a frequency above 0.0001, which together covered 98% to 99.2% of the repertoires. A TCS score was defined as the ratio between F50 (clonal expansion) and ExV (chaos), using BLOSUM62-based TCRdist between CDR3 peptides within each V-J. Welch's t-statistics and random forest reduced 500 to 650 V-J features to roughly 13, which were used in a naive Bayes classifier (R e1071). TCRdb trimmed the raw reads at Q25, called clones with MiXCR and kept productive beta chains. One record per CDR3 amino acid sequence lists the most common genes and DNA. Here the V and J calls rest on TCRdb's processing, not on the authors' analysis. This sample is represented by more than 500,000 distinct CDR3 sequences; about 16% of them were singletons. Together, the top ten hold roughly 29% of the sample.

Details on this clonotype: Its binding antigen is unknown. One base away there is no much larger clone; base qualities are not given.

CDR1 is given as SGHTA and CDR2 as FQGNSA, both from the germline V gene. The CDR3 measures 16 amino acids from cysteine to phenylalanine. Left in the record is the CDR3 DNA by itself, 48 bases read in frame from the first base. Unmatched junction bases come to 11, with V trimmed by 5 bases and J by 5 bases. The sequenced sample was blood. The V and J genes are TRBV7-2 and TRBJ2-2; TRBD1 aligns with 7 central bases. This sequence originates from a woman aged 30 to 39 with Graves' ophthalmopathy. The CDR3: CASSVPKGTETGELFF. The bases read TGTGCCAGCAGCGTTCCTAAAGGGACAGAAACCGGGGAGCTGTTTTTT.